The rows below give T cell receptor beta chains drawn from one sample of a study of beta chain features in type 1 diabetes. The assay was immunoSEQ multiplex PCR, and TCRdb's table has in-frame clones only and misses some. This sample carries approximately 250,000 clones, 24% of them seen once, and the ten largest clones take more than 0.009%. The sequenced sample consisted of naive CD4+ T cells from blood. The receptors originated from a woman in her 30s with type 1 diabetes. Both conserved end residues are part of each CDR3. A D gene is named only where the DNA matches it firmly. Only part of the rows carry a size: once, few, many, or a class if the clone is expanded.

>-|-|TRBV29-1|TRBJ2-3
CSVDRFSDTQYF
TGCAGCGTTGATCGGTTTTCAGATACGCAGTATTTT
>TRBD1|few|TRBV29-1|TRBJ1-1
CSATSAEGQLEAFF
TGCAGCGCAACTAGTGCAGAGGGACAGCTTGAAGCTTTCTTT
>TRBD1|-|TRBV27|TRBJ1-2
CASSESQGAGGYTF
TGTGCCAGCAGTGAATCACAGGGGGCTGGTGGCTACACCTTC
>TRBD1|few|TRBV18|TRBJ1-1
CASSRDRGSEAFF
TGTGCCAGCTCACGGGACAGGGGATCTGAAGCTTTCTTT
>TRBD2|-|TRBV7-9|TRBJ2-1
CASSLGGLGIEQFF
TGTGCCAGCAGCTTAGGAGGACTAGGGATTGAGCAGTTCTTC
>-|-|TRBV21-1|TRBJ1-1
CASSKDSGTSNTEAFF
TGTGCCAGCAGCAAAGACTCAGGTACTTCGAACACTGAAGCTTTCTTT
>TRBD2|-|TRBV4-2|TRBJ2-7
CASSQAMGAGGFEQYF
TGTGCCAGCAGCCAAGCCATGGGAGCGGGAGGCTTCGAGCAGTACTTC
>TRBD2|few|TRBV7-9|TRBJ2-6
CASSLVGGRGTGANVLTF
TGTGCCAGCAGCTTGGTGGGCGGGAGAGGTACTGGGGCCAACGTCCTGACTTTC
>-|few|TRBV5-4|TRBJ2-3
CASSSGTTPGNTQYF
TGTGCCAGCAGCTCCGGGACAACCCCGGGGAATACGCAGTATTTT
>TRBD2|-|TRBV28|TRBJ2-5
CASSPIAGLAGEETQYF
TGTGCCAGCAGTCCGATCGCGGGACTAGCGGGAGAAGAGACCCAGTACTTC
>TRBD1|-|TRBV7-9|TRBJ1-4
CASSLETGGSEKLFF
TGTGCCAGCAGCTTAGAGACAGGGGGCAGCGAAAAACTGTTTTTT
>TRBD2|-|TRBV29-1|TRBJ2-7
CSVAGGSYEQYF
TGCAGCGTCGCGGGGGGGTCCTACGAGCAGTACTTC
>-|few|TRBV4-1|TRBJ2-7
CASSQVLFYEQYF
TGCGCCAGCAGCCAAGTACTTTTTTACGAGCAGTACTTC
>TRBD2|-|TRBV2|TRBJ2-1
CASRALRESYNEQFF
TGTGCCAGCCGGGCCTTGCGGGAGTCCTACAATGAGCAGTTCTTC
>TRBD1|once|TRBV2|TRBJ1-5
CASSDPRGNQPQHF
TGTGCCAGCAGTGATCCCAGGGGGAATCAGCCCCAGCATTTT
>-|few|TRBV19|TRBJ2-5
CASSMGSQETQYF
TGTGCCAGTAGTATGGGCAGCCAAGAGACCCAGTACTTC
>TRBD2|-|TRBV5-1|TRBJ2-5
CASSRVVAGGPGETQYF
TGCGCCAGCAGCCGCGTCGTCGCGGGAGGGCCGGGGGAGACCCAGTACTTC
>TRBD1|-|TRBV23-1|TRBJ1-5
CASSPVGQNQPQHF
TGCGCCAGCAGTCCCGTGGGACAGAATCAGCCCCAGCATTTT
>-|few|TRBV15|TRBJ1-2
CATSRDAGPYGYTF
TGTGCCACCAGCAGAGATGCGGGCCCCTATGGCTACACCTTC
>-|-|TRBV29-1|TRBJ1-1
CSVEGTLGDTEAFF
TGCAGTGTGGAGGGGACTTTGGGGGACACTGAAGCTTTCTTT
>-|few|TRBV11-2|TRBJ2-3
CASSFADTQYF
TGTGCCAGCAGCTTCGCAGATACGCAGTATTTT
>TRBD1|-|TRBV11-2|TRBJ2-7
CASSLPVTGTYEQYF
TGTGCCAGCAGCTTACCGGTGACAGGGACCTACGAGCAGTACTTC